This T cell receptor (beta chain) was recorded in a study of blood T cells in healthy people across ages (dated by TCRdb to between 2014 and 2017). About the study as a whole: In model experiments, template switching captured roughly one uniquely barcoded TCR beta cDNA molecule for every two T cells. Age-related changes in TCR beta repertoire diversity were measured in the study by deep sequencing normalized with unique cDNA molecular identifiers. Donors were grouped into four age groups: young (average 16 years), middle-aged (around 39), aged (around 60) and long-lived (approximately 75). To avoid experimental bias, donors of different ages were randomly spread across the sequencing lanes. Using the same blood draw, the study looked at two additional independent replicas of 1 million unique cDNA reads for two donors, one aged 18 to 30 and the other aged 80 or older. Overall results and qualifications from the work: Observed TCR beta diversity correlated strongly with the percentage of naive T cells measured by flow cytometry. Because donor CMV infection status was unknown, age-related changes in expanded clonotypes were potentially confounded. Compared with the aged group, more naive CD4+ T cells, fewer expanded clones and increased TCR diversity were shown by the long-lived group, suggesting age selection. Observed TCR beta diversity per million T cells fell roughly linearly with age, and a significant reduction was already apparent by age roughly 41. Bulk unsorted PBMC profiling prevented conclusive comparison of naive and antigen-experienced compartments. Total diversity estimates from one million sequenced T cells were considered lower bounds and underestimates.

This clonotype showed up just a few times. Its antigen has not been determined. Per-base qualities were not stored, and no clone one base away is much larger. Trimming costs V 6 bases and J 3 bases, and their ends lie 15 bases apart. From the cysteine up to the phenylalanine, the CDR3 has a length of 14 residues. This entry keeps only the CDR3 DNA: 42 bases, framed from base 1. The germline V gene sets CDR1 to MDHEN and CDR2 to SYDVKM. Systemically healthy Caucasian individuals from Russia, over 30 in total and aged about 6 to 95 years, were included as donors. Each donor gave 8 to 10 milliliters of peripheral blood, drawn into EDTA-treated Vacutainer tubes. PBMCs were isolated by Ficoll-Paque density-gradient centrifugation, with at least 6 million obtained per sample. Total RNA, at least 5 micrograms per sample, was extracted from PBMCs with Trizol reagent. For every donor, an aliquot of PBMCs went through flow cytometry to measure the percentages of naive CD45RAhigh/CD27high T cells.

The library was produced with 5' RACE. Sequencing used an Illumina HiSeq 2500. A second PCR of roughly 7 to 12 cycles was performed with a sample-barcoded 5' primer and a J-beta primer mix. A unique molecular identifier was introduced onto each TCR beta cDNA molecule by a template-switch 5' adaptor carrying 12 random nucleotides. Each sample yielded at least 2.5 million CDR3-containing paired-end reads. All of the RNA was converted into first-strand cDNA using the Mint cDNA synthesis kit, with a TRBC-specific oligonucleotide serving as the primer. Following uracil-DNA glycosylase treatment, all cDNA underwent a first 18-cycle PCR with the universal primers M1SS and BC2_uni_R. As for the authors' bioinformatics: Each sample was normalized by randomly selecting 1 million high-quality reads, each carrying a distinct molecular identifier. Instead of being binned into consensus sequences, reads that shared molecular identifiers were thrown out. MiTCR, set to a Q25 quality threshold and the strictest error-elimination algorithm, was used for CDR3 identification, clonotype clustering and error correction. A nonparametric unseen species model with Euler transformation was used to estimate a lower bound on total TCR beta diversity. TCRdb trimmed public reads at Q25 via fastp, called clones via MiXCR and kept in-frame beta chains. When rows share a CDR3 protein, they turn into one entry using the most common DNA and genes. The V and J calls, along with clone size, are taken from TCRdb and not from the paper's own processing. A total of 1.5 million to 2 million distinct CDR3 sequences appear in this sample, just under 50% of them only once. The ten biggest clones cover less than 2.5% of the sample.

Material: blood. The source is a woman aged 40 to 50 in good health. This chain joins TRBV28 to TRBJ2-7; the D region is possibly TRBD1 or TRBD2, each matching across 5 bases. The base sequence is TGTGCCAGCAGGTTCGGGGCGGCCCTCTACGAGCAGTACTTC. Translated, it gives CASRFGAALYEQYF.